This T cell receptor beta chain was sequenced during a study of regulatory T cells in long-lasting Graves disease. Findings and caveats of the study: Persistent Graves' patients showed less TCR diversity than newly diagnosed ones. Persistent disease preferred TRBV28, TRBJ1-2 and TRBJ2-5; new disease, TRBV20-1 and TRBJ2-1.

Described time point: newly diagnosed GD, antithyroid drugs for less than 3 months. Following extraction of RNA from PBMCs, that RNA was used to make the TCR library. Of note for this clonotype: Its antigen is still unknown. The junction does not match germline at one end; this may be a read error.

Through Arm-PCR of CDR3 regions and iRepertoire HTBI primers, TCR beta libraries were built. Each CDR3 protein gets one entry after TCRdb re-called the multiplex PCR reads with MiXCR. Of hundreds of thousands of distinct CDR3 sequences listed, about 16% are singletons. Germline V gives CDR1 SSHAT, CDR2 FNYEAQ (reference sequence). The CDR3 covers 13 residues. The same data also went into a second study, on T cells in Graves' hyperthyroidism and ophthalmopathy. This second report adds: The HTBI primer set served for first-round RT-PCR of the TCR CDR3. A 13 V-J model separated ophthalmopathy from stable hyperthyroidism.

The V and J genes are TRBV7-7 and TRBJ2-7; D is uncertain. The sample here was peripheral blood mononuclear cells (PBMCs), taken at new diagnosis, from a patient treated with antithyroid drugs. The origin of this receptor is a woman aged 25 to 39 with Graves disease. CDR3 sequence (DNA): TGTGCTAGCAGCTTATTCGTGGGCAACGAGCAGTACTTC. This sequence encodes CASSLFVGNEQYF.